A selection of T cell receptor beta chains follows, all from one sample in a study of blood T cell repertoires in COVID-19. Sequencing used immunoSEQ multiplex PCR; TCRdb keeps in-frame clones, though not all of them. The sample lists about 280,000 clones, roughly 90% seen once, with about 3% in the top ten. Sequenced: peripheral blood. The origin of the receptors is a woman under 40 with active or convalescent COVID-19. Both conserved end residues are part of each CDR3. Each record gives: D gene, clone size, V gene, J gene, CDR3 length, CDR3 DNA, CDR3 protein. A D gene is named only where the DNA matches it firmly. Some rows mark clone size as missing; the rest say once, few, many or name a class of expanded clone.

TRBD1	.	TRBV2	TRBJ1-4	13	TGTGCCAGCAGTTTGGGACAGGGAGAAAAACTGTTTTTT	CASSLGQGEKLFF
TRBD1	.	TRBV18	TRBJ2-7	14	TGTGCCAGCTCACCGGCGACAGGGACCTACGAGCAGTACTTC	CASSPATGTYEQYF
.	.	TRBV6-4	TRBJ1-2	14	TGTGCCAGCAGCCAGGGACACGGAAACTATGGCTACACCTTC	CASSQGHGNYGYTF
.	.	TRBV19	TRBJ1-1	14	TGTGCCAGTAGTTCGACAGCTATGAACACTGAAGCTTTCTTT	CASSSTAMNTEAFF
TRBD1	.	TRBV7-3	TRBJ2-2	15	TGTGCCAGCAGCAACCGGGACAGGGGTAACGGGGAGCTGTTTTTT	CASSNRDRGNGELFF
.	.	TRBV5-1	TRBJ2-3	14	TGCGCCAGCAGCTTGGTGGGCAACACAGATACGCAGTATTTT	CASSLVGNTDTQYF
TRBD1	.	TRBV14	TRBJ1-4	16	TGTGCCAGCAGCCCCTTTCGCACAGGGGCGTATGAAAAACTGTTTTTT	CASSPFRTGAYEKLFF
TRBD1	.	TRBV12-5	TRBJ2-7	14	TGTGCTAGTGGGCCAGGGACAGACCACTACGAGCAGTACTTC	CASGPGTDHYEQYF
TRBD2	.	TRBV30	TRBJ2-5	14	TGTGCCTGCCAGGACGGGGGGGCGAGGGAGACCCAGTACTTC	CACQDGGARETQYF
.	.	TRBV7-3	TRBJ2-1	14	TGTGCCAGCAGCAAACCAGACAGACCCAATGAGCAGTTCTTC	CASSKPDRPNEQFF
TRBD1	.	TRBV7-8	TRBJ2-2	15	TGTGCCAGCAGCTGGGTGGGACAGACTACCGGGGAGCTGTTTTTT	CASSWVGQTTGELFF
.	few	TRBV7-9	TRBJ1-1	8	TGTGCCAGCAGCTCCATGGGCTTC	CASSSMGF
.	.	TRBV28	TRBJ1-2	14	TGTGCCAGCAGGGAGGGTTCGGCTAACTATGGCTACACCTTC	CASREGSANYGYTF
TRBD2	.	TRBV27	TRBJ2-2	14	TGTGCCAGCAAACGTAGCGGGGACCTCGGGGAGCTGTTTTTT	CASKRSGDLGELFF